This T cell receptor beta chain was identified in a study of T cells in Graves' hyperthyroidism and ophthalmopathy. Diagnosing involved the use of clinical symptoms, serum thyroxine and TRAb, thyroid ultrasound and orbital computed tomography. The source of the PBMCs was over 8.5 ml of fresh peripheral blood. RNA transcripts gave rise to amplified TCR beta CDR3 regions. HTBI primers drove first-round RT-PCR of the TCR CDR3. TCRdb re-analysed the multiplex PCR reads in MiXCR, keeping a single row per CDR3 protein. In the table there are hundreds of thousands of distinct CDR3 sequences, about 38% of which are singletons. Findings of the study overall: Clonotypes that were expanded in thyroid above 0.001 mostly appeared in blood too.

This clonotype has more than one count but fewer than ten. Its matching antigen is unknown. Germline CDR1 is SNHLY and CDR2 is FYNNEI. The V and J ends lost 0 bases and 2 bases respectively, with 8 bases between them. The CDR3 is 14 residues long. The rearrangement uses TRBV2 and TRBJ2-7; D not resolved. This clonotype originated in a man aged 18 to 29 with Graves' hyperthyroidism. The sample comprised blood. Here the CDR3 DNA reads TGTGCCAGCAGTGAAGCAAGGACGGCCTACGAGCAGTACTTC. Its protein product is CASSEARTAYEQYF.